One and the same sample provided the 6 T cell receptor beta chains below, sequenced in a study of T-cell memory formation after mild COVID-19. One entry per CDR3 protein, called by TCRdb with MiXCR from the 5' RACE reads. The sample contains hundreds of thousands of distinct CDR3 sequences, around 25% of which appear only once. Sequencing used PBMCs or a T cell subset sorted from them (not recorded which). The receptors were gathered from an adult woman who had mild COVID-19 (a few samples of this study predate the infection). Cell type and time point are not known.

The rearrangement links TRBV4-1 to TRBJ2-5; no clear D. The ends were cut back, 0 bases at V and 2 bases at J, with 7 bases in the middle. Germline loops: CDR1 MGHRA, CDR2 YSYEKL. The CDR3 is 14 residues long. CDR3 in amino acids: CASSQDREQETQYF. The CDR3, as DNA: TGCGCCAGCAGCCAAGATCGAGAACAAGAGACCCAGTACTTC.

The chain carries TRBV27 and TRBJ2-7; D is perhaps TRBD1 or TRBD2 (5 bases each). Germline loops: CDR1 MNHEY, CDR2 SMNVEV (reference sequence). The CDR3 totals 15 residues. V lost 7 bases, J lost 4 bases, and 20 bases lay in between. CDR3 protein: CASTAYPGTVYEQYF. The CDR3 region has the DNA TGTGCCAGCACCGCTTACCCCGGGACGGTATACGAGCAGTACTTC.

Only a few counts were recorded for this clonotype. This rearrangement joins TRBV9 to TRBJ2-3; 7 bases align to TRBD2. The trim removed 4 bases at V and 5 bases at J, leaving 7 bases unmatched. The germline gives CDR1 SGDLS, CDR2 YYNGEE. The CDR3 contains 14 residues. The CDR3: CASSLGGVVDTQYF. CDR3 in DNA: TGTGCCAGCAGCCTGGGGGGGGTAGTAGATACGCAGTATTTT.

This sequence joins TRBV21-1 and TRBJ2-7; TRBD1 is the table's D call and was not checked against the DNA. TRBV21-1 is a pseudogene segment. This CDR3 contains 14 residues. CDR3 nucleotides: TGTGCCAGCAGCATTAGGGACAGGCCCTACGAGCAGTACTTC. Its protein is CASSIRDRPYEQYF.

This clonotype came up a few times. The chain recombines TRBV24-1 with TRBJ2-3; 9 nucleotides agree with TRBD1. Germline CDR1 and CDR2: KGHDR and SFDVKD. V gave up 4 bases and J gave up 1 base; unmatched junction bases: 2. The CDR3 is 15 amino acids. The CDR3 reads CATSDGQGRTDTQYF. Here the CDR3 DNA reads TGTGCCACCAGTGACGGACAGGGGCGCACAGATACGCAGTATTTT.

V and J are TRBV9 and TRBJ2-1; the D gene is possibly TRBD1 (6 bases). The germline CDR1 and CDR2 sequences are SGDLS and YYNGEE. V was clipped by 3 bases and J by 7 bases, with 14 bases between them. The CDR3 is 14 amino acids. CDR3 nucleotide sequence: TGTGCCAGCAGCGCACCCAATACAGGGAATGAGCAGTTCTTC. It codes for CASSAPNTGNEQFF.